The rows below give T cell receptor beta chains drawn from one sample of a study of early T cells in non-severe SARS-CoV-2 infection. TCRdb called the 5' RACE reads again in MiXCR, with one record for every CDR3 protein. The table has about 20,000 distinct CDR3 sequences, 3% to 4.5% seen once. Material for sequencing was whole blood. All receptors derive from an adult who was a healthcare worker with PCR-confirmed SARS-CoV-2 infection or an uninfected control (not recorded which). Both conserved end residues are part of each CDR3. The D gene is left open where the match is weak. Some rows mark clone size as missing; the rest say once, few, many or name a class of expanded clone.

D gene	V gene	J gene	clone size	CDR3 protein	CDR3 DNA
TRBD2	TRBV12-3/TRBV12-4	TRBJ2-5	many	CASRVAGRETQYF	TGTGCCAGCAGGGTAGCGGGGAGGGAGACCCAGTACTTC
TRBD1	TRBV5-5	TRBJ2-7	few	CASSLEPTGIHEQYF	TGTGCCAGCAGCTTAGAACCGACAGGGATCCACGAGCAGTACTTC
-	TRBV20-1	TRBJ1-2	few	CSARDEGDGYTF	TGCAGTGCTAGAGATGAGGGGGATGGCTACACCTTC
TRBD2	TRBV19	TRBJ2-1	few	CASQSGGAYNEQFF	TGTGCCAGCCAGAGCGGGGGGGCCTACAATGAGCAGTTCTTC
-	TRBV6-5	TRBJ1-1	many	CASATGAETEAFF	TGTGCCAGCGCGACTGGGGCGGAAACTGAAGCTTTCTTT
-	TRBV7-3	TRBJ2-3	medium-sized	CASSLTSGSPSTDTQYF	TGTGCCAGCAGCTTGACGAGCGGGTCCCCTAGCACAGATACGCAGTATTTT
-	TRBV29-1	TRBJ2-1	medium-sized	CSVEGGSSYNEQFF	TGCAGCGTTGAGGGAGGAAGCTCCTACAATGAGCAGTTCTTC
-	TRBV11-2	TRBJ2-1	few	CASSLVVLGEQFF	TGTGCCAGCAGCTTAGTTGTCTTGGGTGAGCAGTTCTTC
-	TRBV9	TRBJ2-2	many	CASSGTANTGELFF	TGTGCCAGCAGCGGGACTGCGAACACCGGGGAGCTGTTTTTT
-	TRBV29-1	TRBJ1-1	few	CSVDALGDTEAFF	TGCAGCGTTGACGCCCTCGGGGACACTGAAGCTTTCTTT
-	TRBV28	TRBJ2-2	many	CASSPRGLNTGELFF	TGTGCCAGCAGTCCGCGGGGCCTGAACACCGGGGAGCTGTTTTTT
-	TRBV24-1	TRBJ2-2	many	CATSAFRIGELFF	TGTGCCACCAGTGCGTTCCGCATCGGGGAGCTGTTTTTT
-	TRBV7-3	TRBJ2-1	many	CASSLSGGAHEQFF	TGTGCCAGCAGCTTAAGTGGCGGGGCACATGAGCAGTTCTTC
-	TRBV14	TRBJ2-1	many	CASNDQVNEQFF	TGTGCCAGCAACGATCAGGTCAATGAGCAGTTCTTC
-	TRBV3-1	TRBJ2-6	many	CASSFSRDSSLSGANVLTF	TGTGCCAGCAGCTTTTCGCGGGACAGTTCTCTCTCTGGGGCCAACGTCCTGACTTTC
TRBD1	TRBV2	TRBJ2-1	few	CASALDRGPHFSYNEQFF	TGTGCCAGCGCCCTGGACAGGGGGCCTCACTTTTCCTACAATGAGCAGTTCTTC
-	TRBV12-5	TRBJ1-1	many	CASGLTDVGIAFF	TGTGCTAGTGGCTTGACGGACGTCGGTATTGCTTTCTTT
-	TRBV6-2/TRBV6-3	TRBJ1-1	once	CASSYRRASEAFF	TGTGCCAGCAGTTATAGAAGGGCTTCTGAAGCTTTCTTT
-	TRBV19	TRBJ1-2	few	CASSSGLRNGYTF	TGTGCCAGTAGCTCGGGACTTCGGAATGGCTACACCTTC
-	TRBV29-1	TRBJ2-1	-	CSVPETGEQFF	TGCAGCGTTCCTGAGACCGGTGAGCAGTTCTTC
-	TRBV18	TRBJ1-1	many	CASSPEGLRNTEAFF	TGTGCCAGCTCACCAGAGGGACTGAGGAACACTGAAGCTTTCTTT
TRBD1	TRBV28	TRBJ1-1	medium-sized	CASRVQGTFTEAFF	TGTGCCAGCAGAGTACAGGGGACCTTCACTGAAGCTTTCTTT
-	TRBV11-2	TRBJ2-7	few	CASSLEGDRTYEQYF	TGTGCCAGCAGCTTAGAAGGGGACCGGACCTACGAGCAGTACTTC
-	TRBV9	TRBJ2-1	many	CASSPRGENNEQFF	TGTGCCAGCAGCCCCCGGGGTGAGAACAATGAGCAGTTCTTC
-	TRBV28	TRBJ2-1	many	CASSLITKVGEQFF	TGTGCCAGCAGTCTTATCACCAAAGTTGGTGAGCAGTTCTTC
-	TRBV29-1	TRBJ2-5	-	CSAAQETQYF	TGCAGCGCGGCGCAAGAGACCCAGTACTTC
-	TRBV27	TRBJ2-2	-	CASSPLLRVSTGELFF	TGTGCCAGCAGCCCCCTTCTCAGGGTGTCAACCGGGGAGCTGTTTTTT
TRBD2	TRBV15	TRBJ2-1	many	CATSRGTSGSDEQFF	TGTGCCACCAGCAGGGGGACTAGCGGGAGCGATGAGCAGTTCTTC
TRBD2	TRBV7-6	TRBJ2-3	-	CASSPSGLAGSDTQYF	TGTGCCAGCAGCCCTTCGGGACTAGCGGGCTCAGATACGCAGTATTTT
-	TRBV2	TRBJ1-3	-	CASSENEANGNTIYF	TGTGCCAGCAGTGAGAACGAGGCGAACGGAAACACCATATATTTT
TRBD1	TRBV9	TRBJ2-7	many	CASSGGTGFYEQYF	TGTGCCAGCAGCGGCGGGACAGGGTTCTACGAGCAGTACTTC
-	TRBV12-3/TRBV12-4	TRBJ2-7	many	CASSLSFRVPYEQYF	TGTGCCAGCAGTTTAAGTTTCAGGGTTCCCTACGAGCAGTACTTC
-	TRBV4-2	TRBJ1-1	many	CASSPDRGAVEAFF	TGTGCCAGCAGCCCAGATCGGGGCGCCGTCGAAGCTTTCTTT
-	TRBV7-8	TRBJ2-3	-	CASSLGIGADTQYF	TGTGCCAGCAGCTTGGGAATAGGGGCAGATACGCAGTATTTT
-	TRBV25-1	TRBJ2-3	-	CASSGQYTQYF	TGTGCCAGCAGTGGACAGTATACGCAGTATTTT
-	TRBV7-9	TRBJ1-5	many	CASSLEYNQPQHF	TGTGCCAGCAGCTTGGAATACAATCAGCCCCAGCATTTT
-	TRBV4-2	TRBJ1-1	medium-sized	CASSQDSNSAEGNTEAFF	TGTGCCAGCAGCCAAGATAGCAATTCCGCTGAGGGGAACACTGAAGCTTTCTTT
TRBD1	TRBV12-3/TRBV12-4	TRBJ2-7	many	CASSDGQGSEEQYF	TGTGCCAGCAGTGACGGACAGGGGTCTGAAGAGCAGTACTTC
TRBD2	TRBV20-1	TRBJ2-1	many	CSARDTSGRLDEQFF	TGCAGTGCTAGAGATACTAGCGGGAGACTCGATGAGCAGTTCTTC
-	TRBV12-3/TRBV12-4	TRBJ2-3	few	CASSFRRDGDTQYF	TGTGCCAGCAGTTTCCGCAGGGATGGAGATACGCAGTATTTT